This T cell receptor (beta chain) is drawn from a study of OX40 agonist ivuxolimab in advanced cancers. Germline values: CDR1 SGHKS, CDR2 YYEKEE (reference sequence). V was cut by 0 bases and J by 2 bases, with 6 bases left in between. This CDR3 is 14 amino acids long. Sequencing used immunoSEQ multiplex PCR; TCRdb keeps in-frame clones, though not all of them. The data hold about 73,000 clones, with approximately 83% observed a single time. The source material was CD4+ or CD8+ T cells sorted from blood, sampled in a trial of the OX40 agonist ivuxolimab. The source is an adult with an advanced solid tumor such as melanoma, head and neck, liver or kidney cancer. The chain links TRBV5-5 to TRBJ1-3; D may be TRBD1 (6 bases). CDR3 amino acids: CASSLGTAGNTIYF. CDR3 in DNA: TGTGCCAGCAGCTTGGGGACAGCTGGAAACACCATATATTTT.